One sample yielded the 10 T cell receptor beta chains listed below, sequenced in a study of siplizumab effects on memory and regulatory T cells. Using immunoSEQ multiplex PCR, the repertoire was profiled, and TCRdb retains in-frame clones only, with some absent. In the table there are 100,000 or so clones, roughly 90% of which are singletons. Sequenced material: CD4+ T cells sorted from blood. All receptors come from a human donor in good health.

CDR3 sequence: CASSFLEGAHQPQHF. The CDR3 DNA reads as TGTGCCAGCAGTTTCCTGGAAGGGGCACACCAGCCCCAGCATTTT. The rearrangement uses TRBV6-6 and TRBJ1-5; possibly TRBD1 for D (5 bases). The CDR3 runs to 15 residues. The germline V and J ends were trimmed by 4 bases and 7 bases, with 17 bases remaining between them. Germline CDR1 MNHNY, CDR2 SVGAGI (reference sequence).

The CDR3 protein is CASSSGPLSDFF. Here the CDR3 DNA reads TGTGCCAGCAGCTCGGGCCCTTTAAGTGATTTCTTT. This rearrangement joins TRBV7-9 to TRBJ1-1; D gene ambiguous. There are 12 residues in the CDR3. Germline CDR1 SEHNR, CDR2 FQNEAQ (reference sequence). V gave up 4 bases and J gave up 13 bases, with 16 bases separating them.

The J gene is TRBJ2-5, the V gene TRBV6-6, with D perhaps matching TRBD1 (6 bases). V dropped 2 bases and J dropped 1 base, with 8 bases sitting between them. The CDR3 loop spans 14 amino acids. CDR1 MNHNY and CDR2 SVGAGI come from the germline V gene (reference sequence). The CDR3 loop is CASSYRDTQETQYF. CDR3 DNA: TGTGCCAGCAGTTACAGGGACACCCAAGAGACCCAGTACTTC.

This chain connects TRBV7-2 to TRBJ2-7, with a tentative D call TRBD2 (5 bases). The ends were cut back, 6 bases at V and 2 bases at J, with 14 bases in the middle. This CDR3 has 14 amino acids. Per germline, CDR1 SGHTA and CDR2 FQGNSA. The CDR3 bases are TGTGCCAGCAGTTTGGCCGGGATCCCCTACGAGCAGTACTTC. This gives the protein CASSLAGIPYEQYF.

The rearrangement links TRBV28 to TRBJ2-2; D is perhaps TRBD1 or TRBD2 (5 bases each). The V gene's germline CDR1 is MDHEN and CDR2 SYDVKM. This CDR3 contains 16 residues. The V end lost 6 bases, the J end lost 7 bases, and 21 bases lay between the germline ends. For the CDR3, the DNA is TGTGCCAGCAGAACCCCTGGGTTGAGGGGTAGCGGGGAGCTGTTTTTT. Protein sequence: CASRTPGLRGSGELFF.

The chain couples TRBV5-6 to TRBJ1-2; D ambiguous. Germline assignment: CDR1 SGHDT and CDR2 YYEEEE. The CDR3 sequence is 15 residues long. V shed 0 bases and J shed 7 bases, with 16 bases lying between them. The CDR3 DNA sequence: TGTGCCAGCAGCTTGGTTGGCTTTCTATATCGTGGCTACACCTTC. It encodes CASSLVGFLYRGYTF.

The rearrangement joins TRBV9 to TRBJ2-1, with 8 bases identical to TRBD2. V lost 4 bases, J lost 4 bases, and 7 bases stayed unmatched. The CDR3 sequence is 15 residues long. CDR1 SGDLS and CDR2 YYNGEE come from the germline V gene. Here the CDR3 DNA reads TGTGCCAGCAGCCCCAGCTTAGCGGGGTACAATGAGCAGTTCTTC. The encoded protein is CASSPSLAGYNEQFF.

The V and J genes are TRBV5-1 and TRBJ2-3; D not certain. The germline V gene has CDR1 SGHRS and CDR2 YFSETQ. CDR3 length: 15 amino acids. The germline V and J ends were trimmed by 8 bases and 5 bases, with 21 bases remaining between them. The CDR3 loop reads CASSLISHPEDTQYF. The CDR3 region has the DNA TGCGCCAGTTCGTTGATATCCCACCCCGAAGATACGCAGTATTTT.

This chain links TRBV30 with TRBJ2-7, with D unresolved. CDR1 GTSNPN and CDR2 SVGIG come from the germline V gene (reference sequence). There are 15 residues in the CDR3. Deletions cut 1 base from V and 2 bases from J, with 15 bases between. CDR3 DNA sequence: TGTGCCTGGAGTGAAGAGACCGGACCAACCTACGAGCAGTACTTC. It translates to CAWSEETGPTYEQYF.

The chain is built from TRBV29-1 and TRBJ2-5; 7 nucleotides line up with TRBD1. CDR1 and CDR2 from the germline V gene are SQVTM and ANQGSEA. Trimming removed 6 bases from V and 4 bases from J; junction bases left unmatched: 8. This CDR3 is built from 13 residues. The CDR3 nucleotides are TGCAGCGTGGAAACAGGGGTTAGAGAGACCCAGTACTTC. Protein product: CSVETGVRETQYF.